This T cell receptor beta chain was sequenced for a study of cytomegalovirus exposure and HLA in healthy donors. Germline V gene sequence: CDR1 SGHDT, CDR2 YYEEEE. CDR3 length equals 18 residues. The V segment lost 0 bases and the J segment 6 bases; nucleotides outside the gene matches: 9. The study, taken as a whole, reports: What was likely a sequencing artifact was a cluster of highly shared sequence variants. Later analysis suggested most CMV-associated TCR beta chains were HLA-restricted. Segments of the TCR beta V type were, in most cases, productive about 87% or about 30% of the time in an earlier analysis.

The PCR had 60 Vbeta and 13 Jbeta primers. Some clones are missing from TCRdb's copy, which holds only in-frame ones; the method was immunoSEQ multiplex PCR. Seen here are about 94,000 clones, 79% observed once, and the top ten hold about 4%. To note about this clone: The antigen is unknown.

This receptor was identified in a woman aged 40-49 years in good health and CMV-seronegative. The sequenced material came from PBMCs. The chain recombines TRBV5-6 with TRBJ2-2, with 12 bases aligning to TRBD1. The CDR3 DNA reads TGTGCCAGCAGCTTGGGTAGGCCGGGACAGGGGGCCGCCGGGGAGCTGTTTTTT. It translates to CASSLGRPGQGAAGELFF.